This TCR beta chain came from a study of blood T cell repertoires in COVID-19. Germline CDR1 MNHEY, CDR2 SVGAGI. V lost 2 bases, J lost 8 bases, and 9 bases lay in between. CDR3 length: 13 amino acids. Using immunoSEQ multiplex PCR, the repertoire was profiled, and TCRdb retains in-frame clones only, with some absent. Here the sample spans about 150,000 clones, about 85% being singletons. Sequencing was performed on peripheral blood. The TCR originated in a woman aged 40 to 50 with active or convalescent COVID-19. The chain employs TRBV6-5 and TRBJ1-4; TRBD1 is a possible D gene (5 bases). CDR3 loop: CASSYGGGEKLFF. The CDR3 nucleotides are TGTGCCAGCAGTTACGGGGGAGGGGAAAAACTGTTTTTT.